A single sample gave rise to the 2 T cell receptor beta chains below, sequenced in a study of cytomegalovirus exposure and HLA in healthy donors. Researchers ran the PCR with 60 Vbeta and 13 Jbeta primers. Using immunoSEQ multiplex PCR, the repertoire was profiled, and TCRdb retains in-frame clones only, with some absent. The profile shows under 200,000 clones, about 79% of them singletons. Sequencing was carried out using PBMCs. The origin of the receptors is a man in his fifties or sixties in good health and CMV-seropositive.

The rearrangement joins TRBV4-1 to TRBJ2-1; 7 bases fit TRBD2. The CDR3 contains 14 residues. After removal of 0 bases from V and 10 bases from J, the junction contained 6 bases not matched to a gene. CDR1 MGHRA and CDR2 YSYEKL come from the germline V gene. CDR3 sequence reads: CASSQDGREHEQFF. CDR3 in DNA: TGCGCCAGCAGCCAAGATGGGCGGGAGCACGAGCAGTTCTTC.

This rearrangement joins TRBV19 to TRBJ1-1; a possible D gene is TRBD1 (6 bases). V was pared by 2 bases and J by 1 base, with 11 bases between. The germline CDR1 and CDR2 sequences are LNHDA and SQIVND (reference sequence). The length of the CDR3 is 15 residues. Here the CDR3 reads CASSITMTGNTEAFF. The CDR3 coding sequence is TGTGCCAGTAGTATAACCATGACAGGGAACACTGAAGCTTTCTTT.